The table lists the clone carrying this T cell receptor (beta chain) with a few counts. The entry originates in a study of blood T cell repertoires in COVID-19. Study as a whole: COVID-19 samples from acute and convalescent phases originated in the United States, Italy and Spain.

The V gene end was trimmed by 4 bases and the J gene end by 7 bases; junction bases not matched to a gene: 10. This CDR3 comprises 15 residues. Germline V CDR1 and CDR2: MRHNA, SNTAGT. TCRdb's table, derived via immunoSEQ multiplex PCR, lists solely in-frame clones and lacks some. Of roughly 160,000 clones in the sample, 79% were seen once. The chain recombines TRBV6-4 with TRBJ2-1, with TRBD2 matching over 7 bases. The TCR originated in a woman in her 70s in a cohort exposed to, infected with or recovered from COVID-19 (not recorded which). The specimen was PBMCs or T cells enriched from blood (not recorded which). The CDR3 nucleotides read TGTGCCAGCAGTGCCGGTCGGGCGGGAGAGAATGAGCAGTTCTTC. Translation: CASSAGRAGENEQFF.